This TCR beta chain originates from a study of shared clonotypes between healthy human individuals. Whole-study context: There were three CD4 naive, three CD4 memory, two CD8 naive and one CD8 memory plates per donor.

With regard to this clone: Its antigen is as yet unknown. In the same sample, other DNA sequences code for this CDR3.

Each PCR replicate from the sorted subsets contained about 200 ng DNA, which is some 30,000 T cell genomes. Clones were read by immunoSEQ multiplex PCR, and TCRdb kept only the in-frame ones, dropping some. Here the sample spans about 1,500,000 clones, over 95% being singletons. Study outcomes and limitations: Generation probability values for non-shared clonotypes were lower than those for clonotypes shared by all four donors.

What was sequenced was naive CD4+ T cells sorted from blood. As to subset: CD45RA+ positively selected. The TCR was taken from a young man in good health.

CDR3 in amino acids: CASSFGRIQETQYF. CDR3 nucleotide sequence: TGTGCCAGCAGCTTTGGACGAATCCAAGAGACCCAGTACTTC. The genes are TRBV11-2 and TRBJ2-5; D gene ambiguous. V was clipped by 3 bases and J by 1 base, with 9 bases between them. CDR1 and CDR2 from the germline V gene are SGHAT and FQNNGV. CDR3 size: 14 residues.